This TCR beta chain was identified during a study of T cells after yellow fever vaccination. TCRdb passed the 5' RACE reads through MiXCR, listing each CDR3 protein once. The data hold approximately 550,000 distinct CDR3 sequences, with about 13% observed a single time. There are 17 residues in the CDR3. Trimming removed 0 bases at V and 5 bases at J, with 19 bases between. CDR1 and CDR2 (germline): LGHNA, YNFKEQ. The sequence was obtained from a man aged 30 to 45 who received the YFV17D yellow fever vaccine. The sequences come from PBMCs, collected on the day of the yellow fever booster vaccination. The V gene is TRBV4-2, the J gene TRBJ1-1; a possible D gene is TRBD1 (6 bases). In DNA form, the CDR3 reads TGTGCCAGCAGCCAAGATGTAACCGGGACATATGGTACTGAAGCTTTCTTT. It specifies CASSQDVTGTYGTEAFF.